Presented here are 5 T cell receptor beta chains from one specimen sequenced in a study of T-cell memory formation after mild COVID-19. From the 5' RACE reads, TCRdb called clonotypes with MiXCR, one entry per CDR3 protein. Of a few hundred thousand distinct CDR3 sequences in the sample, 28% were seen once. The sample consisted of PBMCs or a T cell subset sorted from them (not recorded which). These receptors originate from an adult woman who had mild COVID-19 (a few samples of this study predate the infection). Cell type and time point are not known.

Only a few counts were recorded for this clonotype. The gene calls are TRBV5-8 and TRBJ1-1, with D hard to call. Trimming pared 5 bases from V and 1 base from J, leaving 12 bases between. This CDR3 has 14 residues. Looked up from germline, CDR1 is SGHTS and CDR2 is YDEGEE. CDR3 coding DNA: TGTGCCAGCAGATGGGTTCCGGGGAACACTGAAGCTTTCTTT. This encodes CASRWVPGNTEAFF.

The gene calls are TRBV4-3 and TRBJ2-1; 7 bases match TRBD1. J was trimmed by 7 bases and V by 4 bases; bases with no gene match: 7. CDR3 length: 14 amino acids. In germline, CDR1 is LGHNA, CDR2 YSLEER. CDR3 region: CASSPRTGWNEQFF. The CDR3 DNA reads as TGCGCCAGCAGCCCCCGGACAGGTTGGAATGAGCAGTTCTTC.

The CDR3 loop reads CASAAGGQETQYF. The CDR3 DNA follows: TGCGCCAGCGCTGCGGGGGGACAAGAGACCCAGTACTTC. The chain employs TRBV5-1 and TRBJ2-5, with TRBD2 identical over 8 bases. Germline values: CDR1 SGHRS, CDR2 YFSETQ. J was trimmed by 2 bases and V by 7 bases; bases with no gene match: 4. This CDR3 is 13 amino acids long.

The J gene is TRBJ1-1, the V gene TRBV6-5, with TRBD1 matching 7 bases. The V gene end was trimmed by 6 bases and the J gene end by 0 bases; junction bases not matched to a gene: 10. CDR1 is MNHEY and CDR2 is SVGAGI in the germline V gene. The CDR3 extends over 16 amino acids. For the CDR3, the DNA is TGTGCCAGCAGCCAAGACAGGGTCGGTGTGAACACTGAAGCTTTCTTT. Its translation is CASSQDRVGVNTEAFF.

The chain carries TRBV5-1 and TRBJ2-3; unclear D gene. The CDR3 has 18 amino acids. The germline V and J ends were trimmed by 0 bases and 3 bases, with 20 bases remaining between them. Germline CDR1 and CDR2: SGHRS and YFSETQ. This chain's CDR3 is CASSLASWSGRRTDTQYF. The CDR3 coding sequence is TGCGCCAGCAGCTTGGCCTCTTGGTCCGGACGGAGAACAGATACGCAGTATTTT.